Given below is one T cell receptor beta chain in context. The antigen remains undetermined. These data come from a study of beta chain features in type 1 diabetes. Study-wide background: No age, gender or cell yield differences were seen between patients and healthy donors.

General study findings and limits: People with Type 1 diabetes carried modestly yet significantly shorter TCRB CDR3s in all four CD4+ subsets. Any HLA effect on TCRB rearrangement was left unresolved by small sub-analyses.

Sequencing targeted expressed TCRB transcripts, as all isolated RNA had been reverse transcribed. Generated by immunoSEQ multiplex PCR, the TCRdb table keeps only in-frame clones and is missing some. The data hold over 600,000 clones, with 12% observed a single time. The V gene lost 2 bases and the J gene lost 6 bases, with 14 bases spanning the gap. CDR1 and CDR2 (germline): SGDLS, YYNGEE. CDR3 size: 14 residues. Specimen: naive CD4+ T cells from blood. This TCR came from a man younger than 40 with type 1 diabetes. The rearrangement uses TRBV9 and TRBJ1-2; D unclear. CDR3 coding DNA: TGTGCCAGCAGCGTTGGAGGTGAGGAACATGGCTACACCTTC. Translating gives CASSVGGEEHGYTF. The variable domain in full, with the rest retrieved from reference TRBV9 and TRBJ1-2, is DSGVTQTPKHLITATGQRVTLRCSPRSGDLSVYWYQQSLDQGLQFLIQYYNGEERAKGNILERFSAQQFPDLHSELNLSSLELGDSALYFCASSVGGEEHGYTFGSGTRLTVV.